Shown below are 16 T cell receptor beta chains from a single sample sequenced in a study of regulatory T cells in long-lasting Graves disease. Relying on iRepertoire HTBI primers and Arm-PCR of CDR3 regions, the team built TCR beta libraries. TCRdb passed the multiplex PCR reads through MiXCR, listing each CDR3 protein once. The table has over 250,000 distinct CDR3 sequences, roughly a fifth seen once. This sample's time point: persistent/refractory GD, antithyroid drugs over 5 years with positive TRAb. Generation of the TCR library employed RNA extracted from PBMCs. The specimen was peripheral blood mononuclear cells (PBMCs), collected when the disease was refractory, from a patient treated with antithyroid drugs. The receptors come from a female donor with Graves disease.

The chain couples TRBV5-1 to TRBJ2-7, with D uncertain. Trimming pared 2 bases from V and 3 bases from J, leaving 9 bases between. Germline V gene data show CDR1 as SGHRS and CDR2 as YFSETQ. This CDR3 has 13 amino acids. CDR3 sequence: CASSFELNYEQYF. In DNA form, the CDR3 reads TGCGCCAGCAGCTTTGAACTGAACTACGAGCAGTACTTC.

This clonotype has only a few counts. The rearrangement uses TRBV7-6 and TRBJ1-1; 10 nucleotides match TRBD1. Per germline, CDR1 SGHVS and CDR2 FNYEAQ. The CDR3 contains 13 residues. The trim removed 3 bases at V and 8 bases at J, leaving 3 bases unmatched. CDR3 sequence: CASSFKTGGEAFF. CDR3 nucleotide sequence: TGTGCCAGCAGCTTCAAGACAGGGGGCGAAGCTTTCTTT.

The V call is TRBV11-2, the J call TRBJ2-5, with D perhaps matching TRBD2 (6 bases). Germline V gene data show CDR1 as SGHAT and CDR2 as FQNNGV. The CDR3 totals 16 residues. V was cut by 4 bases and J by 2 bases, with 17 bases left in between. CDR3 DNA: TGTGCCAGCAGCTCCCAGACTCATAGCGGTCAAGAGACCCAGTACTTC. Translation: CASSSQTHSGQETQYF.

This clonotype was seen at least ten times. The J gene is TRBJ1-4, the V gene TRBV15; no definite D call. The CDR3 is 12 amino acids. The V end was cut by 0 bases, the J end by 12 bases, with 8 bases between. Germline CDR1 is LNHNV and CDR2 is YYDKDF (reference sequence). CDR3 loop: CATSRDFWELFF. CDR3 bases: TGTGCCACCAGCAGAGATTTTTGGGAACTGTTTTTT.

In its sample, this clonotype was seen a few times. The chain links TRBV20-1 to TRBJ1-2; the D is unclear. Trimming removed 4 bases from V and 0 bases from J, with 9 bases in between. This CDR3 contains 13 residues. The germline gives CDR1 DFQATT, CDR2 SNEGSKA (reference sequence). This CDR3 reads CSATRGSNYGYTF. For the CDR3, the DNA is TGCAGTGCTACCCGGGGATCTAACTATGGCTACACCTTC.

V is TRBV28 and J is TRBJ2-3; D remains ambiguous. Germline CDR1 MDHEN, CDR2 SYDVKM. The germline V and J ends were trimmed by 3 bases and 2 bases, with 9 bases remaining between them. This CDR3 region has 14 residues. CDR3 protein: CASSFPPLTDTQYF. The DNA for the CDR3 is TGTGCCAGCAGTTTCCCCCCCCTCACAGATACGCAGTATTTT.

This clonotype was seen ten or more times. V gene TRBV20-1 combines with J gene TRBJ1-1, with D hard to call. Per the germline V gene, CDR1 is DFQATT and CDR2 is SNEGSKA (reference sequence). The V end was cut by 0 bases, the J end by 5 bases, with 7 bases between. The CDR3 is 12 amino acids. The DNA for the CDR3 is TGCAGTGCTAGAGAAGGATGGACTGAAGCTTTCTTT. Its translation is CSAREGWTEAFF.

This clonotype was seen many times. CDR3 coding DNA: TGTGCCAGCAGCTTAGGAGGGGGAAGCTACGAGCAGTACTTC. As protein: CASSLGGGSYEQYF. The chain couples TRBV7-2 to TRBJ2-7; D may be TRBD1 (6 bases). CDR3 length equals 14 residues. Germline assignment: CDR1 SGHTA and CDR2 FQGNSA. The V and J ends lost 1 base and 3 bases respectively, with 10 bases between them.

This clonotype was picked up many times. The genes are TRBV28 and TRBJ2-7; D assignment may be TRBD1 or TRBD2 (5 bases each). The CDR3 runs 14 residues. V lost 7 bases, J lost 1 base, and 14 bases lay in between. CDR1 MDHEN and CDR2 SYDVKM come from the germline V gene. CDR3 amino acids: CASNAGTVSYEQYF. The CDR3 coding sequence is TGTGCCAGCAATGCAGGGACGGTGTCCTACGAGCAGTACTTC.

This clonotype was seen only a few times. The V call is TRBV27, the J call TRBJ1-2; a possible D gene is TRBD1 (5 bases). The ends were cut back, 6 bases at V and 1 base at J, with 12 bases in the middle. The V gene's germline CDR1 is MNHEY and CDR2 SMNVEV (reference sequence). CDR3 length: 14 amino acids. CDR3: CASSRGHGNYGYTF. In DNA, the CDR3 is TGTGCCAGCAGCCGTGGACACGGTAACTATGGCTACACCTTC.

The chain recombines TRBV29-1 with TRBJ2-3; D unresolved. Trimming pared 4 bases from V and 2 bases from J, leaving 7 bases between. Germline CDR1 is SQVTM and CDR2 is ANQGSEA. This CDR3 region has 12 residues. The CDR3 DNA follows: TGCAGCGTTGCCGAGTCCACAGATACGCAGTATTTT. Amino acid sequence: CSVAESTDTQYF.

J is TRBJ1-2 and V is TRBV5-6, with D perhaps TRBD1 (6 bases). This CDR3 has 15 amino acids. The ends were cut back, 1 base at V and 3 bases at J, with 13 bases in the middle. Germline-derived CDR1 and CDR2 are SGHDT and YYEEEE. Here the CDR3 DNA reads TGTGCCAGCAGCTTGTTGCCGGGGGCTGACTATGGCTACACCTTC. This encodes CASSLLPGADYGYTF.

This clonotype was seen at least ten times. The chain carries TRBV28 and TRBJ1-1, with 8 positions matching TRBD1. Trimming at V came to 6 bases and at J to 3 bases, leaving 9 bases not matched to a gene. The V gene's germline CDR1 is MDHEN and CDR2 SYDVKM. This CDR3 is built from 15 residues. The CDR3 DNA sequence: TGTGCCAGCAGCCCAGGGGGCCCGAGGGACACTGAAGCTTTCTTT. Translation: CASSPGGPRDTEAFF.

This clonotype was observed many times. The chain is built from TRBV28 and TRBJ1-1; a possible D gene is TRBD1 (6 bases). V gave up 6 bases and J gave up 0 bases, with 26 bases separating them. Looked up from germline, CDR1 is MDHEN and CDR2 is SYDVKM. The CDR3 has 19 amino acids. DNA for the CDR3: TGTGCCAGCAGGCGCTCGTGGGGTACAGGGATTAGGATGAACACTGAAGCTTTCTTT. As protein: CASRRSWGTGIRMNTEAFF.

The chain is built from TRBV19 and TRBJ2-3; maybe TRBD2 (5 bases). The CDR3 sequence is 14 residues long. Germline-derived CDR1 and CDR2 are LNHDA and SQIVND (reference sequence). Trimming removed 6 bases at V and 2 bases at J, with 12 bases between. DNA of the CDR3: TGTGCCAGTAGGGGGTCGGGGTACACAGATACGCAGTATTTT. This encodes CASRGSGYTDTQYF.

The gene calls are TRBV7-9 and TRBJ2-3; 8 bases align to TRBD2. CDR1 is SEHNR, CDR2 FQNEAQ, per germline (reference sequence). This CDR3 comprises 15 residues. After removal of 5 bases from V and 0 bases from J, the junction contained 4 bases not matched to a gene. The CDR3 DNA is TGTGCCAGCAGCGGGACTAGATACAGCACAGATACGCAGTATTTT. Translation gives CASSGTRYSTDTQYF.